This T cell receptor beta chain was found in a study of control samples from healthy donors and cancer patients. The CDR3 is made up of 15 amino acids. V was pared by 0 bases and J by 8 bases, with 12 bases between. The germline V gene has CDR1 SGHRS and CDR2 YFSETQ. Sequencing was performed with immunoSEQ multiplex PCR; in TCRdb, only in-frame clones are kept and a portion is missing. There are around 180,000 clones in the sample; 80% to 90% occur only once, and around 5% lies in the top ten. Sample: blood. The J gene is TRBJ1-6, the V gene TRBV5-1; D possibly corresponds to TRBD1 (6 bases). The TCR originated in a woman in her 30s in good health. CDR3 coding DNA: TGCGCCAGCAGCTTGGGGGGGGGCGCTGATTCACCCCTCCACTTT. Its protein product is CASSLGGGADSPLHF. The full variable domain, in which reference TRBV5-1 and TRBJ1-6 provide the parts outside the CDR3, is KAGVTQTPRYLIKTRGQQVTLSCSPISGHRSVSWYQQTPGQGLQFLFEYFSETQRNKGNFPGRFSGRQFSNSRSEMNVSTLELGDSALYLCASSLGGGADSPLHFGNGTRLTVT.